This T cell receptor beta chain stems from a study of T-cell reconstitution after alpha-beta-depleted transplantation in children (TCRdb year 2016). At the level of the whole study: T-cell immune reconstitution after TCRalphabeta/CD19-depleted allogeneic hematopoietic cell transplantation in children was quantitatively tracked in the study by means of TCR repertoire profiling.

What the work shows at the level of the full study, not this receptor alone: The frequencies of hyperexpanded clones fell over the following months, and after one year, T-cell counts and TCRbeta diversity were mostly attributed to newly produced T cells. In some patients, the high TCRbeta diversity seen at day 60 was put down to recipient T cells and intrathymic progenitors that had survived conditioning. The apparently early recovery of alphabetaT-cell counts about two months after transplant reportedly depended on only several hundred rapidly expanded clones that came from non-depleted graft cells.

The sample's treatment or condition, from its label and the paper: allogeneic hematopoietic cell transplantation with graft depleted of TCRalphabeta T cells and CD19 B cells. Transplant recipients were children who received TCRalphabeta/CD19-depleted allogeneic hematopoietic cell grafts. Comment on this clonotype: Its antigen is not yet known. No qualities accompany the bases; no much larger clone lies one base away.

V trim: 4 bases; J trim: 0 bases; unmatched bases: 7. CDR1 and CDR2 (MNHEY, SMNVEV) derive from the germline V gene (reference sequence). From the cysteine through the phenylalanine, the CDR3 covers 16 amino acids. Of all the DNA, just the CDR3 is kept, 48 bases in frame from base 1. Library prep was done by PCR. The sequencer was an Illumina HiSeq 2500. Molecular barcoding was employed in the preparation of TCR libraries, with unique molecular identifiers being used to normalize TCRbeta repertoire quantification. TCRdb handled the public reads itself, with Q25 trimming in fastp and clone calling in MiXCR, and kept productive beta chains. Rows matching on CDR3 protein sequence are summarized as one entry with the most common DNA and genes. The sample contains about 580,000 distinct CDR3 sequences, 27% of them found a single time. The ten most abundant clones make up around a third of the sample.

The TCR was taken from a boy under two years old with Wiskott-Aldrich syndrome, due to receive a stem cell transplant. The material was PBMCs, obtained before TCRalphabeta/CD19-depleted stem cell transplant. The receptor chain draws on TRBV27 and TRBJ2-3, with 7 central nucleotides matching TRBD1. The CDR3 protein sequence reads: CASSWDSLSSTDTQYF. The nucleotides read TGTGCCAGCAGTTGGGACAGCCTCTCTAGCACAGATACGCAGTATTTT.